This TCR beta chain was found in a study of blood T cells in healthy people across ages. The CDR3 contains 14 residues. The germline V gene encodes CDR1 DFQATT and CDR2 SNEGSKA (reference sequence). Trimming cost V 3 bases and J 6 bases; bases outside gene matches: 8. Primers used in a second PCR of about 6 to 12 cycles were a sample-barcoded 5' primer and a J-beta primer mix. TCRdb used MiXCR to reprocess the 5' RACE reads, holding one entry per CDR3 protein. The profile covers 450,000 to 600,000 distinct CDR3 sequences, with approximately 26% appearing a single time and under 4.5% taken by the ten largest. This sample also appeared in a second study, on T cells of mothers and their children.

Sequencing was performed on blood. The TCR comes from a boy aged 2 to 10 in good health. This rearrangement joins TRBV20-1 to TRBJ1-5; 7 positions agree with TRBD1. DNA for the CDR3: TGCAGTGCTAGGGTAGGGGGCGCCTCTCAGCCCCAGCATTTT. Amino acids: CSARVGGASQPQHF.